The source of this TCR beta chain is a study of cytomegalovirus exposure and HLA in healthy donors. Overall study: An analysis done earlier identified some 120 million unique TCR beta sequences from approximately 170 million T cells.

60 Vbeta and 13 Jbeta primers were used in PCR. The method was immunoSEQ multiplex PCR; TCRdb's version includes in-frame clones alone and lacks a portion of them. This sample's table has roughly 42,000 clones. Note on this clone: Its antigen is not identified.

Study-wide points: Per a prior analysis, the majority of TCR beta V segments were productive roughly 87% or roughly 30% of the time.

This CDR3 comprises 15 residues. Germline loops: CDR1 LNHDA, CDR2 SQIVND (reference sequence). The ends lost 4 bases at V and 5 bases at J; junction bases unmatched: 7. This chain connects TRBV19 to TRBJ2-1, with TRBD2 identical over 8 bases. The TCR was taken from a man aged 30 to 39 in good health and CMV-seronegative. Sequenced material: PBMCs. The CDR3 DNA sequence: TGTGCCAGTAGTACATTAGCGGGACCCGACAATGAGCAGTTCTTC. The encoded protein is CASSTLAGPDNEQFF.